There are a few counts of the clone carrying this TCR beta chain. The antigen is undetermined. This specimen comes from a study of OX40 agonist ivuxolimab in advanced cancers. For the study at large: The study gave patients intravenous ivuxolimab at 0.01 to 10 mg/kg every 2 weeks. Study-level points and caveats: Also present in some nonresponders was a low level of normalized T-cell clonal expansion.

Here immunoSEQ multiplex PCR was the method, and the copy in TCRdb shows in-frame clones only, minus some. The profile shows about 36,000 clones, 78% of them singletons. V shed 8 bases and J shed 0 bases, with 8 bases lying between them. The CDR3 runs 14 residues. The germline V gene encodes CDR1 SNHLY and CDR2 FYNNEI. The rearrangement links TRBV2 to TRBJ1-6; D remains unclear. This clonotype originated in an adult with an advanced solid tumor such as melanoma, head and neck, liver or kidney cancer. The specimen comprised CD4+ or CD8+ T cells sorted from blood, sampled in a trial of the OX40 agonist ivuxolimab. CDR3 nucleotides: TGTGCCAGCCTACAGAGCTCCTATAATTCACCCCTCCACTTT. Translated: CASLQSSYNSPLHF.